What follows are 10 T cell receptor beta chains derived from one specimen sequenced in a study of graft-versus-host responses after intestinal transplantation. Antigens for these TCRs are unknown. The table came from immunoSEQ multiplex PCR; TCRdb's copy has only in-frame clones and leaves some out. The data contain about 51,000 clones, about 89% of them singletons. The input for sequencing was unstimulated CD4+ T cells sorted from spleen or lymph node cells, taken before transplant. These receptors came from a human donor who was the organ donor for an intestinal transplant.

This chain connects TRBV6-1 to TRBJ2-7; 8 bases line up with TRBD2. Germline assignment: CDR1 MNHNS and CDR2 SASEGT. The V segment lost 4 bases and the J segment 4 bases; nucleotides outside the gene matches: 9. The CDR3 runs to 15 residues. The CDR3 region is CASSGLAGSNYEQYF. CDR3 bases: TGTGCCAGCAGTGGGTTAGCGGGATCTAATTACGAGCAGTACTTC.

This chain links TRBV9 with TRBJ2-1; 12 bases line up with TRBD2. Germline CDR1 is SGDLS and CDR2 is YYNGEE. The CDR3 totals 16 residues. V was clipped by 0 bases and J by 10 bases; unmatched bases: 8. CDR3 amino acids: CASSVGASGRASEQFF. Written as DNA, the CDR3 is TGTGCCAGCAGCGTAGGGGCTAGCGGGAGGGCCAGCGAGCAGTTCTTC.

This chain links TRBV27 with TRBJ2-7, with 11 nucleotides matching TRBD1. The junction had 2 bases not matched to a gene; V was cut back by 2 bases and J by 2 bases. CDR1 and CDR2 (germline): MNHEY, SMNVEV (reference sequence). The CDR3 consists of 15 residues. Here the CDR3 reads CASSLKDRGPYEQYF. The CDR3 nucleotides are TGTGCCAGCAGTTTAAAGGACAGGGGGCCCTACGAGCAGTACTTC.

The genes are TRBV7-3 and TRBJ2-1; TRBD2 aligns across 11 bases. Trimming took 5 bases from V and 5 from J; bases not matched to a gene: 8. The CDR3 totals 16 residues. The V gene's germline CDR1 is SGHTA and CDR2 FQGTGA. CDR3 DNA sequence: TGTGCCAGCAGCCCGACCTATAGCGGGAGGGACAATGAGCAGTTCTTC. This gives the protein CASSPTYSGRDNEQFF.

The chain carries TRBV6-1 and TRBJ2-5; D is ambiguous. The J call is in doubt because the DNA end fits TRBJ2-7 better. This CDR3 comprises 13 residues. CDR1 and CDR2 (germline): MNHNS, SASEGT. The CDR3 reads CASNDPSSYEQYF. CDR3 nucleotides: TGTGCCAGCAATGACCCAAGCTCCTACGAGCAGTACTTC.

The chain couples TRBV2 to TRBJ1-4; 7 positions match TRBD1. The CDR3 has 15 amino acids. Germline CDR1 SNHLY, CDR2 FYNNEI. J gave up 3 bases and V 6 bases, and 7 bases lay outside the gene matches. The CDR3: CASSDTGASNEKLFF. The CDR3 DNA follows: TGTGCCAGCAGCGATACAGGGGCTTCTAATGAAAAACTGTTTTTT.

The chain carries TRBV6-5 and TRBJ2-7; D is undetermined. The CDR3 runs to 15 residues. Germline assignment: CDR1 MNHEY and CDR2 SVGAGI. V dropped 0 bases and J dropped 7 bases, with 16 bases sitting between them. The CDR3 is CASSYSSRRAREQYF. CDR3 in DNA: TGTGCCAGCAGTTACTCGTCCCGGAGAGCGCGGGAGCAGTACTTC.

V gene TRBV7-8 combines with J gene TRBJ2-6; weak D call: TRBD1 (6 bases). The germline CDR1 and CDR2 sequences are SGHVS and FQNEAQ. This CDR3 region has 16 residues. V dropped 5 bases and J dropped 0 bases, with 11 bases sitting between them. The CDR3 nucleotides read TGTGCCAGCAGCCTAGGACAGTTCTCTGGGGCCAACGTCCTGACTTTC. Translating it yields CASSLGQFSGANVLTF.

The rearrangement uses TRBV4-2 and TRBJ1-2, with D maybe TRBD1 (6 bases). Trimming left V 5 bases short and J 4 bases short, with 11 bases between. CDR1 is LGHNA and CDR2 is YNFKEQ in the germline V gene. This CDR3 spans 13 amino acids. The CDR3 DNA reads as TGTGCCAGCAGCGGACAGACCCGCTATGGCTACACCTTC. Protein: CASSGQTRYGYTF.

The chain employs TRBV11-2 and TRBJ2-1; tentative D call: TRBD1 (6 bases). This CDR3 has 16 amino acids. Trimming cost V 5 bases and J 0 bases, with 14 bases left between them. Per the germline V gene, CDR1 is SGHAT and CDR2 is FQNNGV. The CDR3 reads CASSEGGASSYNEQFF. CDR3 DNA sequence: TGTGCCAGCAGCGAAGGGGGAGCGAGCTCCTACAATGAGCAGTTCTTC.